The rows below give T cell receptor beta chains drawn from one sample of a study of cytomegalovirus exposure and HLA in healthy donors. This table comes from immunoSEQ multiplex PCR, and its TCRdb copy is limited to in-frame clones, with some not included. The sample carries around 160,000 clones, around 79% recorded once. Input material: PBMCs. These receptors all stem from a man aged 35-49 years in good health and CMV-seropositive. CDR3s include the opening cysteine and the closing phenylalanine or tryptophan. Clone size is not always given. Where it is, it says once, few, many or a class for expanded clones.

clone size	V gene	J gene	CDR3 protein
once	TRBV7-2	TRBJ2-1	CASSPSGEQFF
few	TRBV7-7	TRBJ2-7	CASSLGTGPTYEQYF
.	TRBV27	TRBJ1-6	CASSGRTGGDSPLHF
.	TRBV10-3	TRBJ2-5	CAISEFGTEQKETQYF
.	TRBV7-2	TRBJ1-2	CASSLDPGGVGYTF
.	TRBV7-3	TRBJ1-5	CASSLERPTDRYNQPQHF
.	TRBV2	TRBJ2-1	CASRREGSNEQFF
.	TRBV19	TRBJ2-7	CATTGTASYEQYF
once	TRBV11-2	TRBJ1-2	CASSLVQGRYTF
.	TRBV4-1	TRBJ2-6	CASSPGQGISGANVLTF
.	TRBV11-2	TRBJ2-1	CASRKQGNYNEQFF
.	TRBV5-4	TRBJ2-3	CASSLDLGGYDTDTQYF
.	TRBV15	TRBJ1-3	CATSREAGPSFSGNTIYF
.	TRBV19	TRBJ2-2	CASKREAGTGELFF
.	TRBV27	TRBJ1-1	CASSRGQVNTEAFF
.	TRBV27	.	CASSLSSGSRGPYEQYF
.	TRBV7-9	TRBJ1-1	CASSTGARGAEAFF
.	TRBV10-3	TRBJ2-2	CAISELAGETGELFF
.	TRBV27	TRBJ1-2	CASSSHAPGQGDGYTF
.	TRBV7-3	TRBJ2-1	CASSSKGERENEQFF
.	TRBV27	TRBJ1-6	CASSFALTNSPLHF
few	TRBV29-1	TRBJ2-1	CSVARGANNEQFF
few	TRBV13	TRBJ2-3	CASSLASGRTDTQYF
.	TRBV19	TRBJ2-1	CASSIGGGQGRNEQFF
.	TRBV7-6	TRBJ2-1	CASSGPGQGLNEQFF
.	TRBV7-9	TRBJ2-3	CSSNLRTSGATDTQYF
few	TRBV6-1	TRBJ2-7	CASSEQGYEQYF
.	TRBV6-6	TRBJ1-4	CASSSPDRATNEKLFF
few	TRBV29-1	TRBJ2-2	CSVVLADKNTGELFF
.	TRBV19	TRBJ2-3	CATTTSGRSDTQYF
few	TRBV29-1	TRBJ1-2	CSVRGGGYTF
.	TRBV29-1	TRBJ2-2	CSVAGTGRRDTGELFF
.	TRBV5-1	TRBJ2-1	CASSLARSGQGAHEQFF
.	TRBV7-2	TRBJ1-5	CASSPAPTGGPQHF
.	TRBV6-5	TRBJ2-5	CASTPGNQETQYF
few	TRBV18	TRBJ1-4	CASSPQAQGSEKLFF
.	TRBV7-9	TRBJ2-2	CASSSDRGQTGELFF
once	TRBV6-5	TRBJ2-7	CASSYDGNYEQYF
.	TRBV19	TRBJ1-2	CASRGTGVNYGYTF
.	TRBV5-1	TRBJ2-2	CASKNHGLAGGANTGELFF
.	TRBV30	TRBJ2-3	CAWTMKGQGRGDTQYF
.	TRBV10-3	TRBJ2-3	CAISEWVAGRSDTQYF